In this sample, the clone carrying this TCR beta chain turned up a few times. Its antigen is unidentified. This specimen belongs to a study of beta chain features in type 1 diabetes. Study in general: In age, gender and cell yields, patients were similar to healthy donors.

Whole-study results and caveats: PCR may have favored shorter templates equally in patients and controls. All four CD4+ subsets from Type 1 diabetes patients carried moderately but significantly shorter TCRB CDR3s.

V was pared by 5 bases and J by 7 bases, with 18 bases between. Per germline, CDR1 MNHEY and CDR2 SMNVEV (reference sequence). This CDR3 region has 15 residues. Sequenced material consisted of expressed TCRB transcripts (all of the isolated RNA was reverse transcribed). Repertoires were generated with immunoSEQ multiplex PCR, while TCRdb's copy carries only in-frame clones and drops some. This table has around 240,000 clones, approximately 16% appearing once. Isolation of CD4+ naive, central memory, regulatory and stem cell-like memory cells was achieved by sorting via CD45RO/CCR7/CD25/CD127/CD95/CD27.

The material sequenced was naive CD4+ T cells from blood. V usage is TRBV27 and J usage is TRBJ1-5, with TRBD1 as a possible D gene (6 bases). This TCR was recovered from a man aged 25-40 years with type 1 diabetes. The chain's CDR3 is CASSASTGHRQPQHF. CDR3 coding DNA: TGTGCCAGCAGTGCCTCTACAGGGCATCGGCAGCCCCAGCATTTT.